Here is one T cell receptor (beta chain) with its context. This clone was recorded only once. Its antigen specificity is not known. No much larger clonotype is one base removed from it; base qualities were not supplied. Library construction relied on the immunoSEQ multiplex PCR assay. Approximately 100,000 TCR templates per sample were assayed on the deep sequencing platform. Genomic DNA extracted from sorted T cells was used for TCRbeta CDR3 sequencing. The original methods were these. Clonal analysis of TCRbeta CDR3 data was done in the R programming language. Unstimulated samples were compared with post-reaction CFSE-low samples to define alloreactive CD4+ and CD8+ clones. Regulatory or non-regulatory origin was assigned to alloreactive CD4+ clones by matching of sequences to sorted unstimulated Treg and non-Treg repertoires. This immuneACCESS table, as held by TCRdb, lists in-frame sequences with V and J called but not all clones. Of the missing ones, under half trace to an unresolved V gene in checked studies; the others have no known cause. The DNA was the basis for D and trimming; V, J and clone size are from that table. Present in this sample are 99,000 or so clones, over 90% of which were seen just once. The top ten clonotypes cover roughly 1.3% of the sample.

TCRbeta CDR3 sequencing was performed on sorted unstimulated T cells and on proliferating T cells recovered from mixed lymphocyte reactions. Fresh whole blood from fewer than 11 HLA-typed healthy donors was used to isolate PBMCs. To map where alloreactive clones came from, CD4+ non-regulatory T cells in the unstimulated state were FACS-sorted. This specimen belongs to a study of siplizumab effects on memory and regulatory T cells (dated by TCRdb to about 2019). As for the study more broadly: The study examined how the anti-CD2 antibody siplizumab affects alloreactive T-cell subsets in allogeneic mixed lymphocyte reactions built from human PBMCs.

Per the germline V gene, MGHRA is the CDR1 and YSYEKL is the CDR2. V gives up 3 bases and J gives up 0 bases, and the segment between their germline ends measures 18 bases. Reading from cysteine to phenylalanine, the CDR3 counts 19 amino acids. Just the 57-base CDR3 DNA is kept, in frame starting at base 1. The full study reports these points: A naive or memory phenotype could not be assigned to roughly 75-95% of proliferating CD4+ or CD8+ clones. Compared with memory T cells, unstimulated naive T cells appeared more diverse, and naive cells seemed to make a substantial contribution to the alloresponse. Whether proliferating Tregs from siplizumab cultures were suppressive was not functionally confirmed. Sequences below about 10^-5 frequency were poorly captured, so only a minor fraction of alloreactive clones could be mapped to unstimulated subsets. Among mappable alloreactive CD4+ clones, an average Treg-derived fraction of 68.8% was observed with siplizumab, compared with 25% to 30% in control reactions. Siplizumab significantly lowered the cumulative frequency of alloreactive sequences that could be traced to unstimulated CD4+ memory T cells.

Sample: non-Treg CD4+ T cells sorted from blood. This specimen's cell subset or site label, per the study, means: FACS-sorted unstimulated CD4+ non-regulatory T cells. The V and J genes are TRBV4-1 and TRBJ2-6; matching of 5 bases hints at TRBD2 as the D gene. The sequence derives from a human donor in good health. The DNA sequence is TGCGCCAGCAGCCATTACCGGGATAAAACTATCTCTGGGGCCAACGTCCTGACTTTC. It specifies CASSHYRDKTISGANVLTF.